This passage covers 32 T cell receptor beta chains from one sample sequenced in a study of type 1 regulatory T cells. Each CDR3 protein gets one entry after TCRdb re-called the reads with MiXCR. The sample shows about 60,000 distinct CDR3 sequences, 62% of them seen only once. For these receptors, no antigen is known. Sample: cultured non-Tr1 T cells, either the whole culture or a sorted T cell fraction (not recorded which). The receptors shown here come from a human donor in good health.

About this clonotype: One end of the junction fails to match germline, which may point to a read error. The V gene is TRBV7-7, the J gene TRBJ2-3; 11 nucleotides line up with TRBD2. The germline V gene has CDR1 SSHAT and CDR2 FNYEAQ (reference sequence). This CDR3 comprises 16 residues. DNA for the CDR3: TGTACCAGCAGCGCAACTAGCGGGAGCTTCACAGATACGCAGTATTTT. Protein sequence: CTSSATSGSFTDTQYF.

The chain joins TRBV5-5 to TRBJ2-1; TRBD2 aligns across 10 bases. CDR1 SGHKS and CDR2 YYEKEE come from the germline V gene (reference sequence). This CDR3 contains 18 residues. J gave up 5 bases and V 0 bases, and 11 bases lay outside the gene matches. CDR3 region: CASSLVSRRLAGDNEQFF. In DNA, the CDR3 is TGTGCCAGCAGCTTGGTCAGCCGGCGACTAGCGGGTGACAATGAGCAGTTCTTC. The complete variable domain, with remaining parts taken from reference TRBV5-5 and TRBJ2-1, reads DAGVTQSPTHLIKTRGQQVTLRCSPISGHKSVSWYQQVLGQGPQFIFQYYEKEERGRGNFPDRFSARQFPNYSSELNVNALLLGDSALYLCASSLVSRRLAGDNEQFFGPGTRLTVL.

The CDR3: CASSGTGGGQPQHF. The CDR3 nucleotides read TGTGCCAGCAGCGGGACAGGGGGCGGTCAGCCCCAGCATTTT. This chain uses TRBV2 with TRBJ1-5; 12 positions agree with TRBD1. CDR1 and CDR2 (germline): SNHLY, FYNNEI. V was clipped by 6 bases and J by 6 bases; unmatched bases: 3. This CDR3 comprises 14 residues. Variable domain in full (rest from reference TRBV2 and TRBJ1-5): EPEVTQTPSHQVTQMGQEVILRCVPISNHLYFYWYRQILGQKVEFLVSFYNNEISEKSEIFDDQFSVERPDGSNFTLKIRSTKLEDSAMYFCASSGTGGGQPQHFGDGTRLSIL.

The J gene is TRBJ1-1, the V gene TRBV5-1, with TRBD1 matching over 9 bases. J gave up 4 bases and V 5 bases, and 9 bases lay outside the gene matches. From germline, CDR1 is SGHRS and CDR2 YFSETQ. CDR3 length equals 15 residues. CDR3 DNA: TGCGCCAGCAGTCAAAGTACAGGGGGCGGCACTGAAGCTTTCTTT. Translating it yields CASSQSTGGGTEAFF.

This rearrangement joins TRBV7-8 to TRBJ2-3; tentative D call: TRBD2 (6 bases). The CDR3 is 16 residues long. Trimming cost V 5 bases and J 2 bases, with 17 bases left between them. CDR1 and CDR2 (germline): SGHVS, FQNEAQ. CDR3 DNA sequence: TGTGCCAGCAGCCTGGTGGGCGGGATCAACACAGATACGCAGTATTTT. This sequence encodes CASSLVGGINTDTQYF.

The J gene is TRBJ2-6, the V gene TRBV10-3; no clear D. The CDR3 sequence is 15 residues long. Trimming shortened V by 11 bases and J by 4 bases, and 18 bases separated the two germline ends. Germline V gene sequence: CDR1 ENHRY, CDR2 SYGVKD. CDR3 nucleotide sequence: TGTGCCGCCCAGGCCGGATCTCTGGGGGCCAACGTCCTGACTTTC. It is translated as CAAQAGSLGANVLTF.

The rearrangement joins TRBV7-8 to TRBJ2-5, with TRBD1 matching 9 bases. V was clipped by 4 bases and J by 3 bases; unmatched bases: 6. The CDR3 extends over 15 amino acids. CDR1 and CDR2 (germline): SGHVS, FQNEAQ. CDR3 bases: TGTGCCAGCAGCTCGCCGACAGGGGGAAAAGAGACCCAGTACTTC. This translates into CASSSPTGGKETQYF.

Only a few counts were recorded for this clonotype. At one end the junction does not follow the germline gene, possibly because of a read error. J is TRBJ2-7 and V is TRBV7-6; 11 positions agree with TRBD2. The length of the CDR3 is 17 residues. The germline gives CDR1 SGHVS, CDR2 FNYEAQ. CDR3 nucleotide sequence: TGTGCCAGCAGCCTAGCGTCCGGGACTAGCGGAACCTACGAGCAGTACTTC. Protein sequence: CASSLASGTSGTYEQYF.

The CDR3 sequence is CASSPDYFGMNQPQHF. CDR3 sequence (DNA): TGTGCCAGCAGTCCCGATTATTTTGGTATGAATCAGCCCCAGCATTTT. V gene TRBV27 combines with J gene TRBJ1-5; D unresolved. This CDR3 spans 16 amino acids. Trimming left V 5 bases short and J 4 bases short, with 18 bases between. CDR1 and CDR2 (germline): MNHEY, SMNVEV (reference sequence).

This clonotype was recorded only once. The rearrangement uses TRBV19 and TRBJ1-2; weak D call: TRBD1 (5 bases). Germline-derived CDR1 and CDR2 are LNHDA and SQIVND (reference sequence). Trimming stripped 3 bases from V and 2 bases from J, with 13 bases between. This CDR3 spans 15 amino acids. This CDR3 is CASSMNHRDNYGYTF. In nucleotides, the CDR3 is TGTGCCAGTAGTATGAATCACCGGGACAACTATGGCTACACCTTC.

The chain joins TRBV4-3 to TRBJ2-5, with 7 bases aligning to TRBD1. V shed 0 bases, J shed 7 bases, and the junction held 5 bases outside the gene matches. The CDR3 has 14 residues. Germline V gene sequence: CDR1 LGHNA, CDR2 YSLEER. Here the CDR3 DNA reads TGCGCCAGCAGCCAAGAAGACAGGGTGGGGACCCAGTACTTC. It specifies CASSQEDRVGTQYF.

A single count supports this clonotype. The rearrangement uses TRBV7-9 and TRBJ2-1, with TRBD1 matching over 9 bases. The CDR3 loop spans 20 amino acids. V was clipped by 4 bases and J by 0 bases; unmatched bases: 16. Looked up from germline, CDR1 is SEHNR and CDR2 is FQNEAQ (reference sequence). The CDR3 nucleotides read TGTGCCAGCAGCTCCCATGGGGGGACAGGGAGAATTCGCTCCTACAATGAGCAGTTCTTC. Translation gives CASSSHGGTGRIRSYNEQFF.

The table lists this clonotype with a count of one. The rearrangement joins TRBV20-1 to TRBJ2-5; no clear D gene. Germline assignment: CDR1 DFQATT and CDR2 SNEGSKA (reference sequence). The CDR3 has 13 residues. Trimming pared 4 bases from V and 4 bases from J, leaving 13 bases between. The CDR3 protein is CSAKAAGLETQYF. The CDR3, as DNA: TGCAGTGCTAAGGCGGCTGGATTAGAGACCCAGTACTTC.

The DNA of the CDR3 is TGCAGTGCTAGAGAAATAGCGGGAGGAGGAGAGACCCAGTACTTC. This gives the protein CSAREIAGGGETQYF. The chain joins TRBV20-1 to TRBJ2-5, with 10 nucleotides matching TRBD2. This CDR3 has 15 amino acids. From germline, CDR1 is DFQATT and CDR2 SNEGSKA (reference sequence). V lost 0 bases and J lost 4; bases outside the gene matches: 5.

This chain connects TRBV10-2 to TRBJ2-5; possible D gene TRBD2, 6 bases. The length of the CDR3 is 12 residues. Germline V CDR1 and CDR2: WSHSY, SAAADI. V was clipped by 5 bases and J by 8 bases, with 12 bases between them. Here the CDR3 reads CASSTSQFTQYF. Here the CDR3 DNA reads TGCGCCAGCAGTACTAGCCAATTTACCCAGTACTTC.

This clonotype was seen more than once but under ten times. This sequence joins TRBV5-1 and TRBJ2-2; possible D gene TRBD1, 5 bases. Germline lookup yields CDR1 SGHRS and CDR2 YFSETQ. With 0 bases removed from V and 8 bases from J, the gap between germline ends came to 11 bases. This CDR3 has 14 residues. Here the CDR3 reads CASSLGGASGELFF. The CDR3 DNA is TGCGCCAGCAGCTTGGGGGGCGCTTCGGGGGAGCTGTTTTTT. Combining the CDR3 with reference TRBV5-1 and TRBJ2-2 gives the whole variable domain KAGVTQTPRYLIKTRGQQVTLSCSPISGHRSVSWYQQTPGQGLQFLFEYFSETQRNKGNFPGRFSGRQFSNSRSEMNVSTLELGDSALYLCASSLGGASGELFFGEGSRLTVL.

This clonotype was counted between two and nine times. The chain carries TRBV5-1 and TRBJ2-1; TRBD2 agrees at 9 bases. V shed 0 bases and J 1 base; nucleotides not matched to a gene: 5. Germline CDR1 and CDR2: SGHRS and YFSETQ. This CDR3 spans 17 amino acids. The CDR3 nucleotides are TGCGCCAGCAGCTTGGTAGGACTAGCGTTTTCCTACAATGAGCAGTTCTTC. This encodes CASSLVGLAFSYNEQFF.

This chain joins TRBV20-1 and TRBJ1-1; TRBD1 aligns across 7 bases. CDR1 is DFQATT, CDR2 SNEGSKA, per germline (reference sequence). The CDR3 has 14 amino acids. Trimming removed 4 bases from V and 1 base from J; junction bases left unmatched: 6. The DNA of the CDR3 is TGCAGTGCTATGAGGGGGCAGACGAACACTGAAGCTTTCTTT. It specifies CSAMRGQTNTEAFF.

The V call is TRBV20-1, the J call TRBJ2-1, with a weak D call TRBD2 (6 bases). The CDR3 has 15 amino acids. Trimming pared 3 bases from V and 2 bases from J, leaving 14 bases between. Germline loops: CDR1 DFQATT, CDR2 SNEGSKA (reference sequence). The CDR3 loop is CSARDPAGPYNEQFF. DNA of the CDR3: TGCAGTGCTAGGGACCCGGCGGGGCCCTACAATGAGCAGTTCTTC.

This chain connects TRBV18 to TRBJ2-3, with 9 bases lining up with TRBD1. The CDR3 totals 17 residues. V dropped 3 bases and J dropped 1; count of bases not matched to a gene: 8. Germline V CDR1 and CDR2: KGHSH, LQKENI. The CDR3 DNA reads as TGTGCCAGCTCACCGCCGACAGGGGGACGACGCACAGATACGCAGTATTTT. Residues: CASSPPTGGRRTDTQYF.

This clonotype is a singleton in its sample. This rearrangement joins TRBV20-1 to TRBJ1-5, with 9 positions matching TRBD1. Per the germline V gene, CDR1 is DFQATT and CDR2 is SNEGSKA (reference sequence). The CDR3 sequence is 14 residues long. V was pared by 4 bases and J by 11 bases, with 12 bases of the junction left unmatched. The CDR3 reads CSATYGTGIWAQHF. The CDR3 region has the DNA TGCAGTGCTACCTACGGGACAGGGATATGGGCCCAGCATTTT.

The rearrangement uses TRBV19 and TRBJ2-2; D is undetermined. Germline loops: CDR1 LNHDA, CDR2 SQIVND (reference sequence). V dropped 3 bases and J dropped 0 bases, with 8 bases sitting between them. The CDR3 contains 15 residues. Here the CDR3 reads CASSIVGSNTGELFF. In DNA form, the CDR3 reads TGTGCCAGTAGTATTGTGGGATCGAACACCGGGGAGCTGTTTTTT. Combining the CDR3 with reference TRBV19 and TRBJ2-2 gives the whole variable domain DGGITQSPKYLFRKEGQNVTLSCEQNLNHDAMYWYRQDPGQGLRLIYYSQIVNDFQKGDIAEGYSVSREKKESFPLTVTSAQKNPTAFYLCASSIVGSNTGELFFGEGSRLTVL.

CDR3 sequence (DNA): TGCGCCAGCAGCCCCGGGACAGGGGGGGGATACAATGAGCAGTTCTTC. Protein: CASSPGTGGGYNEQFF. V is TRBV5-1 and J is TRBJ2-1, with TRBD1 matching over 11 bases. Per germline, CDR1 SGHRS and CDR2 YFSETQ. After removal of 4 bases from V and 4 bases from J, the junction contained 7 bases not matched to a gene. This CDR3 contains 16 residues.

This chain links TRBV7-8 with TRBJ2-7; no firm D call. V lost 1 base, J lost 2 bases, and 21 bases lay in between. Germline values: CDR1 SGHVS, CDR2 FQNEAQ. The CDR3 length is 18 residues. The CDR3 sequence is CASSLGWYGTPAAYEQYF. DNA for the CDR3: TGTGCCAGCAGCTTAGGGTGGTACGGAACTCCGGCGGCCTACGAGCAGTACTTC.

The chain recombines TRBV4-3 with TRBJ2-5; the D gene is possibly TRBD2 (5 bases). The CDR3 contains 13 residues. Germline V gene data show CDR1 as LGHNA and CDR2 as YSLEER. V was pared by 2 bases and J by 5 bases, with 9 bases between. The CDR3 sequence: CASSQWRRETQYF. In DNA, the CDR3 is TGCGCCAGCAGCCAATGGCGGAGGGAGACCCAGTACTTC.

V and J are TRBV3-1 and TRBJ2-3; either TRBD1 or TRBD2 may fit D (6 bases each). The germline V gene has CDR1 LGHDT and CDR2 YNNKEL (reference sequence). Trimming stripped 4 bases from V and 4 bases from J, with 21 bases between. The CDR3 is 17 residues long. CDR3 loop: CASSPSRGAVGSDTQYF. CDR3 in DNA: TGTGCCAGCAGCCCTAGTAGGGGGGCGGTGGGATCAGATACGCAGTATTTT.

The chain joins TRBV12-5 to TRBJ1-1; no clear D. Deletions cut 1 base from V and 2 bases from J, with 5 bases between. This CDR3 has 13 residues. The germline CDR1 and CDR2 sequences are LGHNT and FRNRAP. CDR3 DNA sequence: TGTGCTAGTGGTTTGGCATTCAACACTGAAGCTTTCTTT. Translated: CASGLAFNTEAFF.

The V gene is TRBV24-1, the J gene TRBJ1-5; D is perhaps TRBD1 (6 bases). The length of the CDR3 is 15 residues. Germline CDR1 and CDR2: KGHDR and SFDVKD. The ends were cut back, 3 bases at V and 6 bases at J, with 14 bases in the middle. The DNA for the CDR3 is TGTGCCACCAGTGATCCGCAGGGACAAGGTCAGCCCCAGCATTTT. Residues: CATSDPQGQGQPQHF.

This clonotype was counted many times. The gene calls are TRBV5-1 and TRBJ2-3; D is unclear. Germline lookup yields CDR1 SGHRS and CDR2 YFSETQ. Trimming removed 0 bases at V and 2 bases at J, with 10 bases between. This CDR3 comprises 15 residues. CDR3 coding DNA: TGCGCCAGCAGCTTGGACGTAGTATCCACAGATACGCAGTATTTT. It specifies CASSLDVVSTDTQYF.

The chain couples TRBV6-2 or TRBV6-3 to TRBJ2-1; 7 positions match TRBD1. CDR1 is MNHEY, CDR2 SVGEGT, per germline. This CDR3 is 16 amino acids long. CDR3 bases: TGTGCTACTCGACAGGGATCGGCCCGCTCCTACAATGAGCAGTTCTTC. It yields the protein CATRQGSARSYNEQFF.

The chain is built from TRBV20-1 and TRBJ1-4, with unresolved D. The CDR3 runs to 16 residues. Between the trimmed V and J ends, which lost 0 bases and 4 bases, there was a span of 15 bases. Germline assignment: CDR1 DFQATT and CDR2 SNEGSKA (reference sequence). CDR3 in DNA: TGCAGTGCTAGAGATTCCTCCAGAGAGGATAATGAAAAACTGTTTTTT. It yields the protein CSARDSSREDNEKLFF.

This clonotype has just a few counts. The CDR3 reads CASSYSGLRTANTEAFF. The CDR3 DNA reads as TGTGCCAGCAGTTACTCGGGGCTTCGGACAGCTAACACTGAAGCTTTCTTT. The V gene is TRBV6-2 or TRBV6-3, the J gene TRBJ1-1; D is perhaps TRBD1 (6 bases). The CDR3 totals 17 residues. V lost 0 bases to trimming and J lost 2 bases, with 16 bases between them. CDR1 and CDR2 from the germline V gene are MNHEY and SVGEGT.